This TCR beta chain was retrieved from a study of chemoradiotherapy in HPV16-positive cancers. TCRdb's copy holds only in-frame clones and misses some; the assay was immunoSEQ multiplex PCR. The sample has approximately 12,000 clones, about 86% seen once. With 1 base removed from V and 0 bases from J, the gap between germline ends came to 9 bases. The CDR3 loop spans 16 amino acids. Germline CDR1 is LNHNV and CDR2 is YYDKDF (reference sequence). Sequenced material: blood, taken from a patient who underwent chemoradiotherapy. This TCR was recovered from a human donor with HPV-associated anogenital cancer. The V call is TRBV15, the J call TRBJ1-4, with D maybe TRBD1 (6 bases). This chain's CDR3 is CATSRGTAATNEKLFF. As DNA, the CDR3 is TGTGCCACCAGCAGAGGGACAGCTGCAACTAATGAAAAACTGTTTTTT.